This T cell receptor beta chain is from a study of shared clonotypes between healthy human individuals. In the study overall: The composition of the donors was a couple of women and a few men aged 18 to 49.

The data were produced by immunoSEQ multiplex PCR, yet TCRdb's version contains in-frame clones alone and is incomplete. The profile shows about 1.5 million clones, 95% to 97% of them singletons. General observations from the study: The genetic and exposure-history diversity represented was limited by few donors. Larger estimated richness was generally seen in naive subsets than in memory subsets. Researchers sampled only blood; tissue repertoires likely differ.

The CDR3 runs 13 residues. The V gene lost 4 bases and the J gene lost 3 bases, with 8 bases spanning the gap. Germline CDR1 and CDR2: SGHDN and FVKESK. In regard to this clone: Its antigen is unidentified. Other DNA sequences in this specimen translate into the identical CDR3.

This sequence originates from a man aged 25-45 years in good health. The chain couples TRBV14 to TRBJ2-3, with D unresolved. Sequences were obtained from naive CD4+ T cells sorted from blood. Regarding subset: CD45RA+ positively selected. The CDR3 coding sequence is TGTGCCAGCAGCCGCCAGACGACAGATACGCAGTATTTT. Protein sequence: CASSRQTTDTQYF.